The rows below give T cell receptor beta chains drawn from one sample of a study of blood T cell repertoires in COVID-19. Sequencing used immunoSEQ multiplex PCR; TCRdb keeps in-frame clones, though not all of them. The sample has 110,000 to 150,000 clones, 80% to 90% seen once. The specimen was PBMCs or T cells enriched from blood (not recorded which). These TCRs come from a man aged 60 to 75 who had recovered from COVID-19. Both conserved end residues are part of each CDR3. A D gene is named only where the DNA matches it firmly. Rows may omit the clone size; those that give it use once, few, many or a size class.

v_gene: TRBV4-2; j_gene: TRBJ2-2; d_gene: TRBD2; abundance: NA; CDR3nt: TGTGCCAGCAGCCGAAGTCCCGCTAGCGGGAGGTTGAACACCGGGGAGCTGTTTTTT; CDR3aa: CASSRSPASGRLNTGELFF
v_gene: TRBV5-1; j_gene: TRBJ2-3; d_gene: TRBD1; abundance: NA; CDR3nt: TGCGCCAGCAGCCCAGGACAGGTTGCAGATACGCAGTATTTT; CDR3aa: CASSPGQVADTQYF
v_gene: TRBV24-1; j_gene: TRBJ1-2; d_gene: NA; abundance: NA; CDR3nt: TGTGCCACCAGTGATCAAACAGGGTATGGCTACACCTTC; CDR3aa: CATSDQTGYGYTF
v_gene: TRBV6-5; j_gene: TRBJ1-3; d_gene: NA; abundance: NA; CDR3nt: TGTGCCAGCAGTTACGGGACCGGGGGATCTGGAAACACCATATATTTT; CDR3aa: CASSYGTGGSGNTIYF
v_gene: TRBV14; j_gene: TRBJ2-1; d_gene: TRBD2; abundance: NA; CDR3nt: TGTGCCAGCAGCCCCGGGAGGGCCAAAGAGAATGAGCAGTTCTTC; CDR3aa: CASSPGRAKENEQFF
v_gene: TRBV28; j_gene: TRBJ1-2; d_gene: TRBD1; abundance: NA; CDR3nt: TGTGCCAGCAGTTACAGGGGGAGGAATGGCTACACCTTC; CDR3aa: CASSYRGRNGYTF
v_gene: TRBV6-5; j_gene: TRBJ1-4; d_gene: NA; abundance: NA; CDR3nt: TGTGCCAGCAGTTACTCCGGGACAACTATTGAAAAACTGTTTTTT; CDR3aa: CASSYSGTTIEKLFF
v_gene: TRBV3-1/TRBV3-2; j_gene: TRBJ1-5; d_gene: NA; abundance: NA; CDR3nt: TGTGCCAGCAGCCAAAGCCCCCGGGTGGCCCAGCATTTT; CDR3aa: CASSQSPRVAQHF
v_gene: TRBV19; j_gene: TRBJ1-5; d_gene: TRBD1; abundance: NA; CDR3nt: TGTGCCAGTAGTCTCCTAGGGACAGGTATTGGCAATCAGCCCCAGCATTTT; CDR3aa: CASSLLGTGIGNQPQHF
v_gene: TRBV3-1/TRBV3-2; j_gene: TRBJ2-1; d_gene: NA; abundance: NA; CDR3nt: TGTGCCAGCAGCCACAGGAGGGTTCGTAAGAATATCTACAATGAGCAGTTCTTC; CDR3aa: CASSHRRVRKNIYNEQFF
v_gene: TRBV6-2/TRBV6-3; j_gene: TRBJ2-1; d_gene: NA; abundance: NA; CDR3nt: TGTGCCAGCAGTTACCCCATCAATGAGCAGTTCTTC; CDR3aa: CASSYPINEQFF
v_gene: TRBV19; j_gene: TRBJ2-5; d_gene: NA; abundance: NA; CDR3nt: TGTGCCAGTAGTAGGGCGGAGGGCCGGGCGACCCAGTACTTC; CDR3aa: CASSRAEGRATQYF
v_gene: TRBV29-1; j_gene: TRBJ2-1; d_gene: TRBD2; abundance: NA; CDR3nt: TGCAGCCTCGGACTAGCTGTGGCGAATGAGCAGTTCTTC; CDR3aa: CSLGLAVANEQFF
v_gene: TRBV6-5; j_gene: TRBJ1-2; d_gene: NA; abundance: NA; CDR3nt: TGTGCCAGCAGCCAGGACAGAGGATCATACTATGGCTACACCTTC; CDR3aa: CASSQDRGSYYGYTF
v_gene: TRBV11-2; j_gene: TRBJ2-7; d_gene: NA; abundance: NA; CDR3nt: TGTGCCAGCAGCCCCTTCTACGAGCAGTACTTC; CDR3aa: CASSPFYEQYF
v_gene: TRBV3-1/TRBV3-2; j_gene: TRBJ2-3; d_gene: NA; abundance: once; CDR3nt: TGTGCCAGCAGCCAAGACCGGAAGGGGTGGAGGGGCCCAGATACGCAGTATTTT; CDR3aa: CASSQDRKGWRGPDTQYF
v_gene: TRBV6-6; j_gene: TRBJ2-2; d_gene: NA; abundance: NA; CDR3nt: TGTGCCAGCAGTTCGACAGGCGGCACCGGGGAGCTGTTTTTT; CDR3aa: CASSSTGGTGELFF
v_gene: TRBV28; j_gene: TRBJ1-4; d_gene: NA; abundance: once; CDR3nt: TGTGCCAGCAGTTTATTTGCGGAAAAACTGTTTTTT; CDR3aa: CASSLFAEKLFF
v_gene: TRBV27; j_gene: TRBJ2-1; d_gene: TRBD1; abundance: few; CDR3nt: TGTGCCAGCAGTCCCTCCCGACAGGGGGCTTTCAATGAGCAGTTCTTC; CDR3aa: CASSPSRQGAFNEQFF
v_gene: TRBV21-1; j_gene: TRBJ2-7; d_gene: NA; abundance: NA; CDR3nt: TGTGCCAGCAGCATCCACAACCGCCATGGCAGGCTGTGGTACGAGCAGTACTTC; CDR3aa: CASSIHNRHGRLWYEQYF
v_gene: TRBV11-2; j_gene: TRBJ1-5; d_gene: NA; abundance: NA; CDR3nt: TGTGCCAGCAGCTTTGAGGGTCAGCCCCAGCATTTT; CDR3aa: CASSFEGQPQHF
v_gene: TRBV6-2/TRBV6-3; j_gene: TRBJ2-3; d_gene: NA; abundance: NA; CDR3nt: TGTGCCAGCAGTTACTCGTCGAGTAGCACAGATACGCAGTATTTT; CDR3aa: CASSYSSSSTDTQYF
v_gene: TRBV19; j_gene: TRBJ2-3; d_gene: TRBD2; abundance: NA; CDR3nt: TGTGCCAGTAGTAGGGGTGTGTGGCGGCGGGAGGCCACAGATACGCAGTATTTT; CDR3aa: CASSRGVWRREATDTQYF
v_gene: TRBV5-6; j_gene: TRBJ1-2; d_gene: TRBD1; abundance: NA; CDR3nt: TGTGCCAGCAGCTTGGGACAGGGAGGAAGAAACTATGGCTACACCTTC; CDR3aa: CASSLGQGGRNYGYTF
v_gene: TRBV15; j_gene: TRBJ2-2; d_gene: TRBD2; abundance: once; CDR3nt: TGTGCCACCAGCTCACAGCGGGAGTACGGGGAGCTGTTTTTT; CDR3aa: CATSSQREYGELFF
v_gene: TRBV7-8; j_gene: TRBJ1-5; d_gene: NA; abundance: NA; CDR3nt: TGTGCCAGCAGCTCTAAGGGAGGTCAGCCCCAGCATTTT; CDR3aa: CASSSKGGQPQHF
v_gene: TRBV18; j_gene: TRBJ1-6; d_gene: NA; abundance: NA; CDR3nt: TGTGCCAGCTCACCACTCGCAGACTCCTATAATTCACCCCTCCACTTT; CDR3aa: CASSPLADSYNSPLHF
v_gene: TRBV30; j_gene: TRBJ1-1; d_gene: NA; abundance: few; CDR3nt: TGTGCCTGGAGTGTCGGCGGGGACACTGAAGCTTTCTTT; CDR3aa: CAWSVGGDTEAFF
v_gene: TRBV12-2; j_gene: TRBJ1-2; d_gene: NA; abundance: NA; CDR3nt: TGTGCAAGTTGCCCCCTGCGGCTCGGCTACACCTTC; CDR3aa: CASCPLRLGYTF
v_gene: TRBV7-7; j_gene: TRBJ2-5; d_gene: NA; abundance: NA; CDR3nt: TGTGCCAGCAGCCCCGGACTGCAAGAGACCCAGTACTTC; CDR3aa: CASSPGLQETQYF
v_gene: TRBV10-3; j_gene: TRBJ2-5; d_gene: NA; abundance: NA; CDR3nt: TGTGCCATCAGGCGGGGCGGGGATCAAGAGACCCAGTACTTC; CDR3aa: CAIRRGGDQETQYF
v_gene: TRBV18; j_gene: TRBJ1-4; d_gene: NA; abundance: NA; CDR3nt: TGTGCCAGCTCACCAATCGCTTTTGGTTACGGGGAAAAACTGTTTTTT; CDR3aa: CASSPIAFGYGEKLFF
v_gene: TRBV19; j_gene: TRBJ1-1; d_gene: NA; abundance: NA; CDR3nt: TGTGCCAGTAGTATAGATCACCCGGGAGCCACTGAAGCTTTCTTT; CDR3aa: CASSIDHPGATEAFF
v_gene: TRBV27; j_gene: TRBJ1-2; d_gene: NA; abundance: once; CDR3nt: TGTGCCAGCAAACAGCTTTATAGGATTGGCTACACCTTC; CDR3aa: CASKQLYRIGYTF
v_gene: TRBV30; j_gene: TRBJ1-1; d_gene: NA; abundance: NA; CDR3nt: TGTGCCTGTTCCCGGCGGACTGAAGCTTTCTTT; CDR3aa: CACSRRTEAFF
v_gene: TRBV28; j_gene: TRBJ2-1; d_gene: TRBD1; abundance: NA; CDR3nt: TGTGCCAGCACCCCCGGGACAGGGGACTACAATGAGCAGTTCTTC; CDR3aa: CASTPGTGDYNEQFF
v_gene: TRBV29-1; j_gene: TRBJ2-7; d_gene: NA; abundance: NA; CDR3nt: TGCAGCGTTACTAGCTCCAGCTACGAGCAGTACTTC; CDR3aa: CSVTSSSYEQYF
v_gene: TRBV5-1; j_gene: TRBJ2-1; d_gene: TRBD1; abundance: NA; CDR3nt: TGCGCCAGCAGCTTCAAAATCCCGGGACAGGGTCACAATGAGCAGTTCTTC; CDR3aa: CASSFKIPGQGHNEQFF
v_gene: TRBV4-2; j_gene: TRBJ2-7; d_gene: TRBD2; abundance: once; CDR3nt: TGTGCCAGCAGCCAAGGACTAGCGACCTACGAGCAGTACTTC; CDR3aa: CASSQGLATYEQYF
v_gene: TRBV4-2; j_gene: TRBJ2-3; d_gene: NA; abundance: NA; CDR3nt: TGTGCCAGCAGCGCCCGACAGATCACAGATACGCAGTATTTT; CDR3aa: CASSARQITDTQYF
v_gene: TRBV7-7; j_gene: TRBJ1-1; d_gene: NA; abundance: NA; CDR3nt: TGTGCCAGCAGCTTTCAGTTGAACACTGAAGCTTTCTTT; CDR3aa: CASSFQLNTEAFF
v_gene: TRBV27; j_gene: TRBJ2-7; d_gene: NA; abundance: NA; CDR3nt: TGTGCCAGCAGTCCACTCCAGACAGGCCTCTACGAGCAGTACTTC; CDR3aa: CASSPLQTGLYEQYF
v_gene: TRBV24-1; j_gene: TRBJ1-3; d_gene: TRBD1; abundance: NA; CDR3nt: TGTGCCACCAGTGATTCAGGGGGTTCTGGAAACACCATATATTTT; CDR3aa: CATSDSGGSGNTIYF